The subject of this entry is one T cell receptor (beta chain). TCRdb keeps only in-frame clones here, not all; method: immunoSEQ multiplex PCR. The data show about 54,000 clones, 75% to 95% seen once. This sample was included in a study of T cell changes during pregnancy in multiple sclerosis. The CDR3 consists of 14 residues. Looked up from germline, CDR1 is LNHDA and CDR2 is SQIVND (reference sequence). The ends were cut back, 4 bases at V and 4 bases at J, with 13 bases in the middle. The sample here was peripheral blood, taken after pregnancy. The gene calls are TRBV19 and TRBJ2-5, with a weak D call TRBD2 (6 bases). This TCR was recovered from a female donor in good health, enrolled as a control in a pregnancy study. CDR3 in amino acids: CASSTQTGGETQYF. CDR3 nucleotide sequence: TGTGCCAGTAGTACCCAGACCGGGGGAGAGACCCAGTACTTC.